This entry features one TCR beta chain sequence. The antigen is undetermined. These data are taken from a study of CD8+CD57+ T cells in acquired aplastic anemia. Whole-study context: Mean DNA quantity obtained from sorted CD4+ and CD8+ cells was 3 to 3.5 ug. Healthy donor CD4+ samples were sequenced to a depth that averaged roughly 10 million reads.

Study-wide results and caveats: There were over 25 CD8+ CDR3 sequences that occurred in both patients and controls.

Template material for TCR beta VDJ and CDR3 profiling consisted of genomic DNA. TCRdb fed the reads into MiXCR, producing one record per CDR3 protein. Among 400,000 to 450,000 distinct CDR3 sequences listed, 60% to 80% were seen once. The CDR3 length is 14 residues. With V trimmed by 4 bases and J by 4 bases, 6 bases remained unmatched. CDR1 is SGHRS and CDR2 is YFSETQ in the germline V gene. The V and J genes are TRBV5-1 and TRBJ1-1, with 8 nucleotides matching TRBD1. The sequenced material came from sorted CD4+, CD8+, or CD8+CD57+ T cells (not recorded which) from PBMCs. The clonotype was recovered from a human donor in good health, serving as a control. CDR3 sequence reads: CASSRTGGVTEAFF. CDR3 DNA: TGCGCCAGCAGCCGAACAGGGGGGGTCACTGAAGCTTTCTTT.